The 13 T cell receptor beta chains in this list originate from one sample, sequenced in a study of early T cells in non-severe SARS-CoV-2 infection. MiXCR was run by TCRdb on the 5' RACE reads, yielding one entry per CDR3 protein. The sample carries 50,000 to 65,000 distinct CDR3 sequences, around 11% recorded once. Specimen: whole blood, collected at baseline. The receptors derive from an adult who was a healthcare worker with PCR-confirmed SARS-CoV-2 infection or an uninfected control (not recorded which).

In this sample, this clonotype turned up many times. The chain links TRBV7-6 to TRBJ2-1, with a weak D call TRBD2 (5 bases). Trimming removed 1 base at V and 9 bases at J, with 10 bases between. Germline CDR1 SGHVS, CDR2 FNYEAQ. CDR3 length: 13 residues. CDR3 in amino acids: CASSLGGEREQFF. The CDR3 bases are TGTGCCAGCAGCTTAGGGGGAGAGCGTGAGCAGTTCTTC.

This clonotype was detected a few times. V and J are TRBV2 and TRBJ2-5; no clear D. V was shortened by 6 bases and J by 9 bases, with 11 bases between the two germline ends. This CDR3 comprises 11 residues. Germline V gene data show CDR1 as SNHLY and CDR2 as FYNNEI. Here the CDR3 DNA reads TGTGCCAGCAGCCAAGACTGGGCCCAGTACTTC. Its protein product is CASSQDWAQYF.

This clonotype has a count of ten or more. J is TRBJ2-4 and V is TRBV2, with a possible D match to TRBD1 (6 bases). This CDR3 contains 15 residues. The germline V gene encodes CDR1 SNHLY and CDR2 FYNNEI. V was shortened by 5 bases and J by 11 bases, with 22 bases between the two germline ends. CDR3 sequence (DNA): TGTGCCAGCAGTAAAATGGACAGCCAAGGAACGGTTCAGTACTTC. Translation gives CASSKMDSQGTVQYF.

This clonotype was picked up a small number of times. The chain joins TRBV18 to TRBJ1-5; the D is unclear. Germline V lookup: CDR1 KGHSH, CDR2 LQKENI. Trimming removed 2 bases at V and 6 bases at J, with 8 bases between. This CDR3 region has 13 residues. CDR3 sequence: CASSPGLVQPQHF. DNA of the CDR3: TGTGCCAGCTCACCAGGTCTTGTTCAGCCCCAGCATTTT.

This clonotype was found many times. J is TRBJ1-6 and V is TRBV12-3 or TRBV12-4; 7 nucleotides agree with TRBD1. This CDR3 has 14 residues. Germline trimming cut 6 bases from V and 7 bases from J; bases unmatched to any gene: 6. The CDR3 DNA sequence: TGTGCCAGCAGAGAACAGGGGACCAATTCACCCCTCCACTTT. As protein: CASREQGTNSPLHF.

This clonotype came up a few times. V is TRBV5-1 and J is TRBJ2-1; possible D gene TRBD2, 7 bases. The CDR3 contains 17 residues. Germline-derived CDR1 and CDR2 are SGHRS and YFSETQ. V shed 0 bases and J shed 9 bases, with 22 bases lying between them. The CDR3: CASSLGLPGGPSSEQFF. The CDR3 region has the DNA TGCGCCAGCAGCTTGGGCCTCCCGGGGGGCCCTTCCAGTGAGCAGTTCTTC.

This clonotype came up a few times. The chain carries TRBV6-4 and TRBJ2-2; a weak D match, TRBD2 (5 bases). Between the trimmed V and J ends, which lost 6 bases and 7 bases, there was a span of 15 bases. CDR1 and CDR2 (germline): MRHNA, SNTAGT. The CDR3 spans 14 residues. The CDR3 coding sequence is TGTGCCAGCAGCCCTCCTGGGGAGCACGGGGAGCTGTTTTTT. Translating it yields CASSPPGEHGELFF.

This chain links TRBV3-1 with TRBJ1-1, with TRBD1 identical over 7 bases. This CDR3 comprises 15 residues. The germline V gene has CDR1 LGHDT and CDR2 YNNKEL (reference sequence). J was trimmed by 0 bases and V by 4 bases; bases with no gene match: 5. CDR3: CASSRGTAMNTEAFF. The CDR3 DNA is TGTGCCAGCAGCCGAGGGACAGCCATGAACACTGAAGCTTTCTTT.

This chain uses TRBV12-3 or TRBV12-4 with TRBJ1-3; unclear D gene. The length of the CDR3 is 14 residues. V dropped 6 bases and J dropped 1 base, with 10 bases sitting between them. The chain's CDR3 is CASSPVGSGNTIYF. Here the CDR3 DNA reads TGTGCCAGCAGCCCCGTGGGGTCTGGAAACACCATATATTTT.

In its sample, this clonotype was seen many times. This sequence joins TRBV11-1 and TRBJ2-1; 7 nucleotides line up with TRBD2. The ends lost 5 bases at V and 4 bases at J; junction bases unmatched: 8. The CDR3 spans 15 residues. Germline V gene lookup returns CDR1 SGHAT and CDR2 FQDESV (reference sequence). CDR3 loop: CASSPPGTTYNEQFF. CDR3 DNA: TGTGCCAGCAGCCCGCCCGGGACTACGTACAATGAGCAGTTCTTC.

The chain recombines TRBV10-2 with TRBJ2-1; D is uncertain. The CDR3 has 15 amino acids. V was clipped by 4 bases and J by 3 bases, with 13 bases between them. Germline V gives CDR1 WSHSY, CDR2 SAAADI. Written as DNA, the CDR3 is TGCGCCAGCAGTGCCCGGTCGGTCCTCTACAATGAGCAGTTCTTC. Translated, it gives CASSARSVLYNEQFF.

This CDR3 is CASSYSSEVRDTQYF. As DNA, the CDR3 is TGTGCCAGCAGTTACTCGTCGGAAGTTCGAGATACGCAGTATTTT. V is TRBV6-6 and J is TRBJ2-3; D is unresolved. The CDR3 totals 15 residues. Trimming removed 0 bases at V and 5 bases at J, with 12 bases between. Germline CDR1 and CDR2: MNHNY and SVGAGI (reference sequence).

The rearrangement joins TRBV6-2 or TRBV6-3 to TRBJ1-1; D gene ambiguous. Trimming took off 6 bases at V and 3 bases at J, with 23 bases between the two ends. This CDR3 contains 17 residues. Per the germline V gene, CDR1 is MNHEY and CDR2 is SVGEGT. The chain's CDR3 is CASSLAPQTWMDTEAFF. Written as DNA, the CDR3 is TGTGCCAGCAGCCTGGCCCCCCAGACTTGGATGGACACTGAAGCTTTCTTT.